This T cell receptor beta chain stems from a study of T-cell reconstitution after alpha-beta-depleted transplantation in children (dated by TCRdb to 2015 to 2016). About the investigation overall: Using TCR repertoire profiling, the study quantitatively followed how T-cell immune reconstitution unfolded in children after TCRalphabeta/CD19-depleted allogeneic hematopoietic cell transplantation.

With respect to this clonotype: No cognate antigen has been identified for it. Qualities for individual bases were not recorded, and no much larger clone is one base off.

Library generation was performed with PCR. For sequencing, an Illumina HiSeq 2500 was employed. TCR library preparation used molecular barcoding, with unique molecular identifiers applied to normalize quantification of the TCRbeta repertoire. The public reads were reanalyzed by TCRdb: fastp trimming at Q25, MiXCR alignment, in-frame beta chains only. Each CDR3 protein gets just one entry, which takes the most common genes and DNA from the rows behind it. The sample table records 400,000 to 500,000 distinct CDR3 sequences; approximately 10% of these occur just once. About 5% of the sample is in the top ten clones. Compared with germline, V lacks 1 base and J lacks 0 bases; bases without a gene match: 7. Taken from the germline V gene, the CDR1 and CDR2 loops are SGHRS and YFSETQ. The CDR3 sequence holds 17 residues, the cysteine and phenylalanine included. Kept here is only the CDR3 DNA, which spans 51 bases and is read in frame from base 1.

This TCR was sampled from a human donor who donated a stem cell graft to a child with acute myeloid leukemia. The sample in question was PBMCs from the stem cell graft donor, obtained from the stem cell graft. The chain is encoded by TRBV5-1 joined to TRBJ2-1; 7 junctional bases match TRBD1. The base sequence is TGCGCCAGCAGCTTGAGGACAGGTACGATCTCCTACAATGAGCAGTTCTTC. Its product reads: CASSLRTGTISYNEQFF.